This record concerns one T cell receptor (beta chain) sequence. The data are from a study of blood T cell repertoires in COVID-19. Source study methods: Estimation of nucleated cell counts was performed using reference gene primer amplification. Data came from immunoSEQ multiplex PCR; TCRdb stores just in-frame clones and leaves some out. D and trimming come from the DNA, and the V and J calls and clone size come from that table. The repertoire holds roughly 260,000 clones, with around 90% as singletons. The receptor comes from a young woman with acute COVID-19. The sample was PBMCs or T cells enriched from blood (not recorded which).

The CDR3 DNA sequence: TGTGCCAGCAGCCCCGGGACAGGACGCACAGATACGCAGTATTTT. This codes for CASSPGTGRTDTQYF. The J gene is TRBJ2-3, the V gene TRBV27; TRBD1 matches at 8 bases. J lost 1 base, V lost 6 bases, and 6 bases had no gene match. The CDR3 runs 15 residues. Germline V gene sequence: CDR1 MNHEY, CDR2 SMNVEV (reference sequence).